This T cell receptor (beta chain) was retrieved from a study of blood T cell repertoires in COVID-19. Turning to the study itself: Sample material is recorded as cDNA or gDNA derived from T cells, B-cell-depleted T cells, or PBMCs.

Repertoires were generated with immunoSEQ multiplex PCR, while TCRdb's copy carries only in-frame clones and drops some. The sample contains 55,000 to 70,000 clones, over 85% of which appear only once. Trimming shortened V by 8 bases and J by 7 bases, and 18 bases separated the two germline ends. This CDR3 has 13 residues. CDR1 and CDR2 (germline): GTSNPN, SVGIG (reference sequence). This clone occurred once. The sample taken for sequencing was peripheral blood. The J gene is TRBJ1-3, the V gene TRBV30; D remains unclear. The clonotype comes from a human donor in a cohort sampled during active COVID-19. In DNA, the CDR3 is TGTGCCAGCCACTTGGGCCTCCGGAACACCATATATTTT. This codes for CASHLGLRNTIYF.